This TCR beta chain was identified during a study of identical twins. Unique molecular identifiers were in the cDNA, with template-switch universal primer binding. TCRdb called the 5' RACE reads again in MiXCR, with one record for every CDR3 protein. The repertoire holds more than 600,000 distinct CDR3 sequences, with 15% to 20% as singletons. The CDR3 contains 15 residues. This same sample was also part of a study on T cells expressing NK-cell markers. From that second work: HCMV seropositivity characterized most of the eight sequenced donors, and seronegativity one. A handful of donors' CD3+CD56-NKG2C+ cells were dominated by the same clonotypes. The study left the HCMV specificity of expanded NKG2C+ T cell clones unresolved.

The source is a woman between 18 and 30 years old in good health. The chain recombines TRBV21-1 with TRBJ1-2; the tabulated D call, TRBD1, remains unverified against the DNA. TRBV21-1 is reported as a pseudogene. Sequences were obtained from PBMCs. The DNA for the CDR3 is TGTGCCAGCAGCCGAAGCAGGACAGGGCTCTATGGCTACACCTTC. Amino acid sequence: CASSRSRTGLYGYTF.